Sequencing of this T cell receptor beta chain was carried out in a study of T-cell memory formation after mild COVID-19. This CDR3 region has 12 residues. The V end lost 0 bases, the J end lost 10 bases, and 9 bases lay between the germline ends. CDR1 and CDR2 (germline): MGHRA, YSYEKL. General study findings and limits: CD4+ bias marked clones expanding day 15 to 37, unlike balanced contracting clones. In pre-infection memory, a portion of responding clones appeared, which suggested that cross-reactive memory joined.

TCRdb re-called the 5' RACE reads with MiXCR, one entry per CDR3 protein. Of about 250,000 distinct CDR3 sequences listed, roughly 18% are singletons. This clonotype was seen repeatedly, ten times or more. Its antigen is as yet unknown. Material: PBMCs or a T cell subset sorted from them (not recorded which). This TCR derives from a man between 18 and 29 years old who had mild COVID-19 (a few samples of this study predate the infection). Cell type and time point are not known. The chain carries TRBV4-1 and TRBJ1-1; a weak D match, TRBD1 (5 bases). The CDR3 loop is CASSQDAGLAFF. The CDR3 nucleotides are TGCGCCAGCAGCCAAGATGCAGGGCTAGCTTTCTTT.